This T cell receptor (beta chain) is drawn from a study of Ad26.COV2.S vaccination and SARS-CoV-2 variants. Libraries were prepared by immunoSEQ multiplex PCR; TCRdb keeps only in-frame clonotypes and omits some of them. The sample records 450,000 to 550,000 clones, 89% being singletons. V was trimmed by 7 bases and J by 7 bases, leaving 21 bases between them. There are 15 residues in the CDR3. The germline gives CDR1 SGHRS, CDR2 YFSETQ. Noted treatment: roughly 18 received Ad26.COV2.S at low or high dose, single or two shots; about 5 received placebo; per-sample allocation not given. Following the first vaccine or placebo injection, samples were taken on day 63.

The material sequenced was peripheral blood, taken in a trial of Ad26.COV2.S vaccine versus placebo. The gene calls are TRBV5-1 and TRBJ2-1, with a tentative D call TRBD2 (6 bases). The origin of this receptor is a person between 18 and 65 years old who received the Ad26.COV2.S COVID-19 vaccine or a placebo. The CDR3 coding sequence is TGCGCCAGCGGTACGGCTTCGAGTGGGGGGAATGAGCAGTTCTTC. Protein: CASGTASSGGNEQFF.